Presented here are 13 T cell receptor beta chains from one specimen sequenced in a study of blood T cell repertoires in COVID-19. The method was immunoSEQ multiplex PCR; TCRdb's version includes in-frame clones alone and lacks a portion of them. Of about 170,000 clones in the sample, about 89% were seen once. The sequencing sample was made of PBMCs or T cells enriched from blood (not recorded which). The receptors were sampled from a woman aged 18-30 years who had recovered from COVID-19.

V is TRBV19 and J is TRBJ2-7; D possibly corresponds to TRBD1 (5 bases). Trimming pared 10 bases from V and 0 bases from J, leaving 13 bases between. Germline assignment: CDR1 LNHDA and CDR2 SQIVND (reference sequence). The CDR3 loop spans 13 amino acids. CDR3 in DNA: TGTGCCACCGGCAGGGCCCTCTCCTACGAGCAGTACTTC. Residues: CATGRALSYEQYF.

The J gene is TRBJ2-2, the V gene TRBV5-6; D is possibly TRBD1 (6 bases). V gave up 1 base and J gave up 4 bases, with 11 bases separating them. The CDR3 sequence is 15 residues long. CDR1 is SGHDT and CDR2 is YYEEEE in the germline V gene. CDR3 loop: CASSLPQGPTGELFF. The DNA for the CDR3 is TGTGCCAGCAGCTTGCCGCAGGGGCCCACCGGGGAGCTGTTTTTT.

The chain uses TRBV11-2 and TRBJ2-7; unclear D gene. The germline V and J ends were trimmed by 1 base and 0 bases, with 10 bases remaining between them. Germline-derived CDR1 and CDR2 are SGHAT and FQNNGV. The CDR3 is 15 amino acids. This CDR3 is CASSLGGRSSYEQYF. CDR3 coding DNA: TGTGCCAGCAGCTTAGGTGGAAGGAGCTCCTACGAGCAGTACTTC. Variable domain in full (rest from reference TRBV11-2 and TRBJ2-7): EAGVAQSPRYKIIEKRQSVAFWCNPISGHATLYWYQQILGQGPKLLIQFQNNGVVDDSQLPKDRFSAERLKGVDSTLKIQPAKLEDSAVYLCASSLGGRSSYEQYFGPGTRLTVT.

This clone appeared once. The rearrangement uses TRBV3-1 (or the pseudogene TRBV3-2) and TRBJ2-7; D uncertain. This CDR3 has 13 amino acids. CDR1 is LGHDT, CDR2 YNNKEL, per germline (reference sequence). V lost 1 base and J lost 4, with 8 bases in between. Here the CDR3 DNA reads TGTGCCAGCAGCCAAGGTCGAGGTTACGAGCAGTACTTC. Translation gives CASSQGRGYEQYF.

The chain combines TRBV28 with TRBJ1-5, with D possibly matching TRBD1 (6 bases). The ends were cut back, 7 bases at V and 10 bases at J, with 20 bases in the middle. This CDR3 is built from 14 residues. CDR1 is MDHEN, CDR2 SYDVKM, per germline. CDR3 sequence reads: CASITDSLDRPQHF. CDR3 sequence (DNA): TGTGCCAGCATCACGGACAGCTTGGATCGACCCCAGCATTTT.

This clone was recorded only once. The V gene is TRBV20-1, the J gene TRBJ2-1; D call uncertain. Germline V gene lookup returns CDR1 DFQATT and CDR2 SNEGSKA (reference sequence). CDR3 size: 14 residues. V dropped 3 bases and J dropped 2 bases, with 11 bases sitting between them. In DNA, the CDR3 is TGCAGTGCTAGTCGCCTACCACCCTACAATGAGCAGTTCTTC. This codes for CSASRLPPYNEQFF.

The J gene is TRBJ1-2, the V gene TRBV7-2; D unresolved. CDR3 length: 15 residues. V gave up 5 bases and J gave up 1 base, with 14 bases separating them. The V gene's germline CDR1 is SGHTA and CDR2 FQGNSA. The CDR3 nucleotides read TGTGCCAGCAGCCGCTCGGGAGGAGATAACTATGGCTACACCTTC. Translated, it gives CASSRSGGDNYGYTF. The whole variable domain, filled in from reference TRBV7-2 and TRBJ1-2, reads GAGVSQSPSNKVTEKGKDVELRCDPISGHTALYWYRQSLGQGLEFLIYFQGNSAPDKSGLPSDRFSAERTGGSVSTLTIQRTQQEDSAVYLCASSRSGGDNYGYTFGSGTRLTVV.

This clone appeared a few times. The gene calls are TRBV6-4 and TRBJ2-1; maybe TRBD2 (6 bases). From germline, CDR1 is MRHNA and CDR2 SNTAGT. The length of the CDR3 is 14 residues. V was clipped by 7 bases and J by 9 bases, with 19 bases between them. The CDR3 nucleotides are TGTGCCAGCACGGAAGACTTATGGAGGGGTGAGCAGTTCTTC. Its protein is CASTEDLWRGEQFF.

This chain uses TRBV6-7 with TRBJ2-7; tentative D call: TRBD2 (5 bases). TRBV6-7 is annotated as an ORF whose role is uncertain. The length of the CDR3 is 15 residues. V shed 3 bases and J shed 0 bases, with 12 bases lying between them. The CDR3 bases are TGTGCCAGCAGTTATGCTAGCCGGGACTCCTACGAGCAGTACTTC. This translates into CASSYASRDSYEQYF.

The chain employs TRBV27 and TRBJ2-1; TRBD1 matches 7 bases. The CDR3 runs to 15 residues. Trimming took 10 bases from V and 7 from J; bases not matched to a gene: 16. In germline, CDR1 is MNHEY, CDR2 SMNVEV (reference sequence). CDR3 bases: TGTGCCACCTCATTAGGGACAGTGCCTTCAAATGAGCAGTTCTTC. This encodes CATSLGTVPSNEQFF.

The chain links TRBV10-3 to TRBJ2-3; tentative D call: TRBD2 (6 bases). Trimming pared 3 bases from V and 6 bases from J, leaving 16 bases between. This CDR3 contains 15 residues. Germline assignment: CDR1 ENHRY and CDR2 SYGVKD. The CDR3 protein is CAISDPSARRDTQYF. The CDR3 DNA follows: TGTGCCATCAGTGACCCTAGCGCGAGACGCGATACGCAGTATTTT.

The CDR3 reads CASSFPGQGIRVEKLFF. The CDR3 coding sequence is TGCGCCAGCAGCTTCCCGGGACAGGGGATTAGAGTGGAAAAACTGTTTTTT. The chain combines TRBV5-1 with TRBJ1-4; 10 bases line up with TRBD1. The V gene's germline CDR1 is SGHRS and CDR2 YFSETQ. CDR3 length equals 17 residues. With V trimmed by 2 bases and J by 8 bases, 12 bases remained unmatched.

The chain couples TRBV3-1 (or the pseudogene TRBV3-2) to TRBJ1-2, with D possibly being TRBD1 (5 bases). The germline gives CDR1 LGHDT, CDR2 YNNKEL (reference sequence). Deletions cut 4 bases from V and 7 bases from J, with 13 bases between. The CDR3 runs 13 residues. The CDR3 DNA follows: TGTGCCAGCAGCCGGCGATCAGGGTCTGGCTACACCTTC. It is translated as CASSRRSGSGYTF.